The source of this T cell receptor (beta chain) is a study of graft-versus-host responses after intestinal transplantation (dated by TCRdb to the early 2020s). Regarding the study in general: Recipients received multivisceral, liver-intestinal, or isolated intestinal transplants. Every recipient was given anti-thymocyte globulin induction, followed by around three years of maintenance tacrolimus and steroids. Graft-versus-host and host-versus-graft alloreactive T cell clones were tracked in the graft, circulation and bone marrow after intestinal transplantation using bulk TCR-beta CDR3 sequencing. To identify alloreactive clones, pre-transplant mixed lymphocyte reaction products were sequenced and compared with unstimulated pre-transplant donor and recipient T cells. The cohort enrolled about two dozen intestinal transplant recipients, one of whom was a retransplant, and 3 patients without pretransplant specimens were excluded. A peak of at least 4% donor T cells among recipient peripheral blood mononuclear cells was the definition used for donor T cell macrochimerism. Rather than going through the commercial service, samples from three later patients were sequenced in-house on an Illumina MiSeq and processed with MiXCR. The paper as a whole reports these results and caveats: GvH clones were detected in recipient bone marrow, and some appeared earlier in ileal mucosa or blood, consistent with an intestinal mucosal origin. Peak levels of circulating GvH clones were associated with declines in HvG clones early after transplant. High GvH to HvG T cell clonal ratios were observed in the allografts of patients with donor T cell macrochimerism. The relatively low number and heterogeneity of intestinal transplant patients limited the conclusions.

The CDR3 numbers 15 residues from cysteine through phenylalanine. The read is trimmed to its CDR3 DNA, 45 bases read in frame from base 1. Here V drops 2 bases and J drops 3 bases, and the junction holds 6 bases not matched to any gene. Via the germline V gene (reference sequence), CDR1 is SEHNR and CDR2 FQNEAQ. Receptors were amplified or captured by the immunoSEQ multiplex PCR assay. For most patients, genomic DNA was isolated using the Qiagen DNeasy Blood and Tissue Kit and was shipped frozen to Adaptive Biotechnologies for TCR sequencing. Adaptive Biotechnologies carried out high-throughput TCR-beta CDR3 sequencing of genomic DNA for most patients. As for how the authors treated the data: TCR sequencing data were retrieved from Adaptive's ImmunoSEQ software for roughly 17 patients, whereas three other patients were processed with MiXCR and VDJtools. To correct CD4 versus CD8 sorting errors, sequences present in both subsets at a frequency ratio below 5:1 were removed. CDR3 nucleotide sequences shared by donor and recipient were removed because the origin of these sequences could not be assigned. At least 2-fold expansion over unstimulated cells and a minimum CFSE-low frequency of 0.002% (template counts) or 0.001% (read counts) were required for clones to be classified as alloreactive. A clone was considered mappable if detected in the sequenced pre-transplant spleen, lymph node, or MLR CFSE-low populations of the donor or recipient. The cumulative frequency of alloreactive clones was calculated as a percentage of all sequences, weighted by copy number. TCRdb retrieved this table from immuneACCESS and kept in-frame rearrangements only. Not all clones are present; in checked studies, unresolved V genes account for under half, and no reason is known for the remainder. That table furnishes V, J and clone size, whereas the DNA furnished D and trimming. This sample comprises 50,000 or so clones, 80% to 95% of them detected only once. The top ten constitute more than 2% of the sample.

About this clone: Its target antigen remains unknown. Per-base qualities were not stored, and no clone one base away is much larger.

The sample's time point label, decoded: cells obtained before transplantation from donor or recipient. CD3+CD4+ and CD3+CD8+ populations were FACS-sorted from unstimulated pre-transplant donor and recipient cells taken from spleen or lymph nodes. Sequencing was performed on unstimulated CD4+ T cells sorted from spleen or lymph node cells, taken before transplant. Recombination joined TRBV7-9 with TRBJ2-7; TRBD2 aligns with 8 central bases. This TCR was recovered from a human donor who was the organ donor for an intestinal transplant. The bases read TGTGCCAGCAGCTTAAAAAGCGGGAGTGGCTACGAGCAGTACTTC. Its protein product is CASSLKSGSGYEQYF.